This TCR beta chain was identified during a study of blood T cell repertoires in COVID-19. Study context: COVID-19 samples collected from the United States, Italy and Spain covered acute and convalescent phases. T cells, B-cell-depleted T cells, or PBMCs provided the cDNA or gDNA that served as material.

The method was immunoSEQ multiplex PCR; TCRdb's version includes in-frame clones alone and lacks a portion of them. Seen here are roughly 290,000 clones, approximately 80% observed once, and the top ten hold around 4.5%. Trimming cost V 0 bases and J 8 bases, with 13 bases left between them. Germline CDR1 reads MGHRA; CDR2 reads YSYEKL. This CDR3 comprises 14 residues. The rearrangement uses TRBV4-1 and TRBJ1-2, with unresolved D. The material sequenced was peripheral blood. The TCR originated in a woman aged 50 to 65 with active or convalescent COVID-19. In DNA form, the CDR3 reads TGCGCCAGCAGCCAAGAGAAAGTGGGCGTCGGCTACACCTTC. It codes for CASSQEKVGVGYTF.